This section outlines one TCR beta chain sequence together with its context. Its antigen remains unidentified. The germline gives CDR1 SGHTS, CDR2 YDEGEE. Trimming shortened V by 4 bases and J by 3 bases, and 17 bases separated the two germline ends. This CDR3 comprises 16 residues. Evenly divided among several immunoSEQ plates was the genomic DNA of each subset. Unsorted PBMCs provided DNA that was sequenced on ten immunoSEQ deep assay plates. TCRdb's copy holds only in-frame clones and misses some; the assay was immunoSEQ multiplex PCR. The sample includes 490,000 or so clones, 70% to 80% of them seen just once. The data originate from a study of shared clonotypes between healthy human individuals. Tens of millions of PBMCs supplied genomic DNA for unsorted samples. Study outcomes and limitations: Exclusively blood specimens were collected; tissue repertoires likely differ.

Sequencing was done on a sample of PBMCs. The rearrangement uses TRBV5-8 and TRBJ2-1; D possibly corresponds to TRBD2 (6 bases). The clonotype originates from a middle-aged woman in good health. Some clones in this sample may be carry-over from other donors' samples. The CDR3 nucleotides read TGTGCCAGCAGCGGTTGGGGCGGGACTGTCTACAATGAGCAGTTCTTC. Its translation: CASSGWGGTVYNEQFF.